This TCR beta chain was retrieved from a study of blood T cell repertoires in COVID-19. Study overall: Specimens from acute and convalescent COVID-19 originated in the United States, Italy and Spain.

Assay: immunoSEQ multiplex PCR; the TCRdb copy retains only in-frame clones and omits some. The top ten hold 1.4% of the sample, which has fewer than 500,000 clones, roughly 85% seen once. The germline V gene encodes CDR1 SQVTM and CDR2 ANQGSEA. The CDR3 spans 13 residues. V dropped 3 bases and J dropped 3 bases, with 12 bases sitting between them. The chain employs TRBV29-1 and TRBJ2-7, with a weak D call TRBD2 (6 bases). Sequences were obtained from peripheral blood. This clonotype originated in a woman aged 30 to 39 with active or convalescent COVID-19. This CDR3 reads CSVDIPGLYEQYF. The CDR3 DNA is TGCAGCGTTGATATACCGGGACTCTACGAGCAGTACTTC.